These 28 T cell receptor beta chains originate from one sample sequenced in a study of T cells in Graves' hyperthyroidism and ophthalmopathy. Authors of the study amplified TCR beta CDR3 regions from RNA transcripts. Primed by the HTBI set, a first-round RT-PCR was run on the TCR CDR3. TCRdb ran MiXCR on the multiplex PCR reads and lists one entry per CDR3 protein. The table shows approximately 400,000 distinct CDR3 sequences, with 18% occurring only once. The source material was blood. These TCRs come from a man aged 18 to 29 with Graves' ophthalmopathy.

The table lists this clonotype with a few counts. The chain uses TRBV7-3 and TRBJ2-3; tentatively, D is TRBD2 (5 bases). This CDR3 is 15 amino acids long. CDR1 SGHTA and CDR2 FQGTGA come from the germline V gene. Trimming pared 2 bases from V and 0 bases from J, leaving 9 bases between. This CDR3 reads CASSLDGVSTDTQYF. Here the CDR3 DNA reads TGTGCCAGCAGCTTAGACGGGGTTAGCACAGATACGCAGTATTTT.

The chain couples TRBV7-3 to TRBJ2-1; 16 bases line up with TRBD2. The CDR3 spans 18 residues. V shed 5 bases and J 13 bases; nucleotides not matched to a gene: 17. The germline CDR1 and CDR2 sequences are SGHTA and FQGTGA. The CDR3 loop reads CASSETGTSGGAISTQFF. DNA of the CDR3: TGTGCCAGCAGCGAAACCGGGACTAGCGGGGGGGCCATTTCTACCCAGTTCTTC.

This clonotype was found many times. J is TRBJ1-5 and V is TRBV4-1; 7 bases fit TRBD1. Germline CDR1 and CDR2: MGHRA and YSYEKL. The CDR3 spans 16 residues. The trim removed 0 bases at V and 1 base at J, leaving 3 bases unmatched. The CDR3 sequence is CASSQEQGPSNQPQHF. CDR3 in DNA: TGCGCCAGCAGCCAAGAACAGGGGCCCAGCAATCAGCCCCAGCATTTT.

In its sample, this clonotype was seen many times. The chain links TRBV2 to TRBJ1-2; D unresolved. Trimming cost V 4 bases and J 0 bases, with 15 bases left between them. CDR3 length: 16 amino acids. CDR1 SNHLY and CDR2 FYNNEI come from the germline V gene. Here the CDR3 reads CASSAESGPPNYGYTF. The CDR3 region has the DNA TGTGCCAGCAGTGCAGAGTCTGGACCTCCTAACTATGGCTACACCTTC.

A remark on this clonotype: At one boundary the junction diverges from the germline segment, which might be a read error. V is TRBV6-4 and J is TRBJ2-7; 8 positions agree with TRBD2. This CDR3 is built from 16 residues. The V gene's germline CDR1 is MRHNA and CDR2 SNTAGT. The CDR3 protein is CASSYSGAGGSYEQYF. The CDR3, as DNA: TGTGCCAGCAGTTACTCGGGGGCGGGGGGTTCCTACGAGCAGTACTTC.

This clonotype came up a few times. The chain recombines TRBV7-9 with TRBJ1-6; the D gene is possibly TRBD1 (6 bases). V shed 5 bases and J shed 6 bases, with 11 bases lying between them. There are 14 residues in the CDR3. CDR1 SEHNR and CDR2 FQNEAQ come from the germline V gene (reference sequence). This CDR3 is CASSEDSTNSPLHF. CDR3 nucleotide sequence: TGTGCCAGCAGCGAGGACAGTACTAATTCACCCCTCCACTTT.

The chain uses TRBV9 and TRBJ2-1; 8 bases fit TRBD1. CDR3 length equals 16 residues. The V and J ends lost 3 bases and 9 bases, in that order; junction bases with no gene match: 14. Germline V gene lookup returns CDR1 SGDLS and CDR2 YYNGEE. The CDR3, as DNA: TGTGCCAGCAGCGCGAAAGAGACAGGGGATCGAGCTGAGCAGTTCTTC. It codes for CASSAKETGDRAEQFF.

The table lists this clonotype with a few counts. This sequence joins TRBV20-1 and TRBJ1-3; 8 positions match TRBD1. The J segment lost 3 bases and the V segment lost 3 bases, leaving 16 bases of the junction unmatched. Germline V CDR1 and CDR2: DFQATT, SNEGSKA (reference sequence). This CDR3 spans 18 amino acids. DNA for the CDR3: TGCAGTGCTAGGCCGTCACATGGACAGGGTCTTTTTGGAAACACCATATATTTT. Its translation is CSARPSHGQGLFGNTIYF.

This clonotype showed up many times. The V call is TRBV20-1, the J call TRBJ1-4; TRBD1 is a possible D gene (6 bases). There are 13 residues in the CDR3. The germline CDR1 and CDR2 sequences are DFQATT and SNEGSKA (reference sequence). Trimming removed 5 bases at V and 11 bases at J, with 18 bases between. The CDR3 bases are TGCAGTGCTCCATTGCAGGGGCTGCCCAAACTGTTTTTT. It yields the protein CSAPLQGLPKLFF.

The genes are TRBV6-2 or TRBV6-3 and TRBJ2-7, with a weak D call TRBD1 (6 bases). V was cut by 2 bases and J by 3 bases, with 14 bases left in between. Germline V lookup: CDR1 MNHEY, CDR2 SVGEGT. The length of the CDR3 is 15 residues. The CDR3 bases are TGTGCCAGCAGTTACCGCAGGACAGATAACTACGAGCAGTACTTC. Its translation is CASSYRRTDNYEQYF.

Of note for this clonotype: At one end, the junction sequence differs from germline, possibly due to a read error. CDR3 in DNA: TGTGCCAGCAGTTTAAGAAAGGGGACTAATAATTTACCCCTCCACTTT. Its protein is CASSLRKGTNNLPLHF. The chain uses TRBV12-3 or TRBV12-4 and TRBJ1-6, with D perhaps matching TRBD1 (5 bases). The CDR3 runs to 16 residues.

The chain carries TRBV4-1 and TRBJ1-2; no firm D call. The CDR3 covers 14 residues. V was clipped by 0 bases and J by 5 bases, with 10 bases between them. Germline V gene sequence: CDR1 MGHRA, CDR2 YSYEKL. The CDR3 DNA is TGCGCCAGCAGCCAAGATGATGGCGGGTATGGCTACACCTTC. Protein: CASSQDDGGYGYTF.

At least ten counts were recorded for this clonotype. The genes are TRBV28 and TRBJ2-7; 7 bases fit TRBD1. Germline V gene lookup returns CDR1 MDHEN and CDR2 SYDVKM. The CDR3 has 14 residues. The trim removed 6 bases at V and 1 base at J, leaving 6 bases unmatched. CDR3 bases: TGTGCCAGCAGGCCGACAGGGCTATCCTACGAGCAGTACTTC. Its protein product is CASRPTGLSYEQYF.

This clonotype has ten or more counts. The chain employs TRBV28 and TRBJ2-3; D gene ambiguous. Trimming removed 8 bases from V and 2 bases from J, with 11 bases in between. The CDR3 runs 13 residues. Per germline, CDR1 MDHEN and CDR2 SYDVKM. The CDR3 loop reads CASYGSSTDTQYF. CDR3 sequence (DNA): TGTGCCAGCTACGGGTCATCCACAGATACGCAGTATTTT. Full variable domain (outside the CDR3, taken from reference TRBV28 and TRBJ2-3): DVKVTQSSRYLVKRTGEKVFLECVQDMDHENMFWYRQDPGLGLRLIYFSYDVKMKEKGDIPEGYSVSREKKERFSLILESASTNQTSMYLCASYGSSTDTQYFGPGTRLTVL.

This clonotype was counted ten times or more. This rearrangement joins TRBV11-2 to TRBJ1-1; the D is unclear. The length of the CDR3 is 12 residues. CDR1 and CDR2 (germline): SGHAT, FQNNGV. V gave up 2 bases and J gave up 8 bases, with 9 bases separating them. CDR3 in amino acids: CASSLRATEAFF. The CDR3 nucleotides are TGTGCCAGCAGCTTACGGGCGACCGAAGCTTTCTTT. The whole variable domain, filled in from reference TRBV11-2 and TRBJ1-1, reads EAGVAQSPRYKIIEKRQSVAFWCNPISGHATLYWYQQILGQGPKLLIQFQNNGVVDDSQLPKDRFSAERLKGVDSTLKIQPAKLEDSAVYLCASSLRATEAFFGQGTRLTVV.

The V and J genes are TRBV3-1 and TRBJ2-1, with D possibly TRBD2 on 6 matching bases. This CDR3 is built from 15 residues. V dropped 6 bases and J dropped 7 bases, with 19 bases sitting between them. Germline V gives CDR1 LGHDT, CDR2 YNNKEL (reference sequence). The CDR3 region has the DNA TGTGCCAGCAGGTACGGCGGGGCCGAACTGAATGAGCAGTTCTTC. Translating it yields CASRYGGAELNEQFF.

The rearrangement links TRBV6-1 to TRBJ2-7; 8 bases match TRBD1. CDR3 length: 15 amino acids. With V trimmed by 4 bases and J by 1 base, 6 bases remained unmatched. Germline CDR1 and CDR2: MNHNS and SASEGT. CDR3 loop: CASSGPWTGSYEQYF. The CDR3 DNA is TGTGCCAGCAGTGGGCCGTGGACAGGGTCCTACGAGCAGTACTTC.

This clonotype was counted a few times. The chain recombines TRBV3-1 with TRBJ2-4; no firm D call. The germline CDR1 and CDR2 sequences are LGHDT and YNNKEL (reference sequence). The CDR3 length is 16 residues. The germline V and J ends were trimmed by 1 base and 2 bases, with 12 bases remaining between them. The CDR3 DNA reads TGTGCCAGCAGCCAAGGTGGCAGTTCTTCCAAAAACATTCAGTACTTC. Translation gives CASSQGGSSSKNIQYF.

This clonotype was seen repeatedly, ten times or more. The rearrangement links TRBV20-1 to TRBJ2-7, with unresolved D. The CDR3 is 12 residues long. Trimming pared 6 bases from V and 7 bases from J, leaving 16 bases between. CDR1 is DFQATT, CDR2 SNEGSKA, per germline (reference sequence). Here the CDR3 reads CSASPGPLEQYF. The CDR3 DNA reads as TGCAGTGCCAGCCCCGGGCCCTTGGAGCAGTACTTC.

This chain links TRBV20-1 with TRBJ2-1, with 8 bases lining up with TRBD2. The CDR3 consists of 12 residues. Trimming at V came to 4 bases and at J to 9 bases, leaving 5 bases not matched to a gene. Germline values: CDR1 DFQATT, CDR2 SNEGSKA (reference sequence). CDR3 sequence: CSATGGGGEQFF. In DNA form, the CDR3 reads TGCAGTGCTACCGGGGGGGGAGGTGAGCAGTTCTTC.

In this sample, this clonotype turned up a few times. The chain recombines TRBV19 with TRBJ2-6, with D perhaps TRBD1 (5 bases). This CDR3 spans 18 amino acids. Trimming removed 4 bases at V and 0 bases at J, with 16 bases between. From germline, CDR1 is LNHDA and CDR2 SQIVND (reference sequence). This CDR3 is CASSTLQGPVSGANVLTF. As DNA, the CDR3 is TGTGCCAGTAGTACCCTGCAGGGCCCAGTCTCTGGGGCCAACGTCCTGACTTTC. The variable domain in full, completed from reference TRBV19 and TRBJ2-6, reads DGGITQSPKYLFRKEGQNVTLSCEQNLNHDAMYWYRQDPGQGLRLIYYSQIVNDFQKGDIAEGYSVSREKKESFPLTVTSAQKNPTAFYLCASSTLQGPVSGANVLTFGAGSRLTVL.

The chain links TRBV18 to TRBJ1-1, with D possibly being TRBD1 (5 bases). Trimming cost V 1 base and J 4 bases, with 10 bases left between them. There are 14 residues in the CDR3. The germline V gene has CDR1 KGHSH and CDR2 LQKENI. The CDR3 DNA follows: TGTGCCAGCTCACCACTACGGGACTTCACTGAAGCTTTCTTT. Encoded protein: CASSPLRDFTEAFF.

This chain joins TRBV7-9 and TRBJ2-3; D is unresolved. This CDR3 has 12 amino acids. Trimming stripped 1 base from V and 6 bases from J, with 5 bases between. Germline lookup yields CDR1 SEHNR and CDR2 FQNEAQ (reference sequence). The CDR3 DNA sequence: TGTGCCAGCAGCTTAGAGTACGATACGCAGTATTTT. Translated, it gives CASSLEYDTQYF.

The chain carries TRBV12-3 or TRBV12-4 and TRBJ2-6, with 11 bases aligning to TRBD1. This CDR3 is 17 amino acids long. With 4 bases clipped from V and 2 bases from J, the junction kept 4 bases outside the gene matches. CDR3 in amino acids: CASSSGQGAAGANVLTF. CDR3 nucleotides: TGTGCCAGCAGTTCCGGACAGGGGGCAGCTGGGGCCAACGTCCTGACTTTC.

The CDR3 sequence: CASSPTSGTPTPAEQFF. CDR3 DNA: TGTGCCAGCAGTCCGACCTCCGGGACCCCTACCCCGGCGGAACAGTTCTTC. The rearrangement uses TRBV2 and TRBJ2-1; D may match TRBD1 or TRBD2 (5 bases each). V was trimmed by 5 bases and J by 13 bases, leaving 30 bases between them. The CDR3 is made up of 17 amino acids. Germline-derived CDR1 and CDR2 are SNHLY and FYNNEI.

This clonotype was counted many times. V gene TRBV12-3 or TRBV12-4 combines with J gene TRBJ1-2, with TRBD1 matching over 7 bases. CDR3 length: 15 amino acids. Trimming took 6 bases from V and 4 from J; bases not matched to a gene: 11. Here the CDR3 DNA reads TGTGCCAGCAGCTCCACAGGGGCAGTTCCCTATGGCTACACCTTC. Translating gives CASSSTGAVPYGYTF.

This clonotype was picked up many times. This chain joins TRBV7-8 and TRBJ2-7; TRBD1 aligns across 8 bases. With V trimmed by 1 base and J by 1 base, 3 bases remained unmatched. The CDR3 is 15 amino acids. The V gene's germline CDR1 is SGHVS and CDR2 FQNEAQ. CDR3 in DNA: TGTGCCAGCAGCTTAGGGACAGGGAGATCCTACGAGCAGTACTTC. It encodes CASSLGTGRSYEQYF.

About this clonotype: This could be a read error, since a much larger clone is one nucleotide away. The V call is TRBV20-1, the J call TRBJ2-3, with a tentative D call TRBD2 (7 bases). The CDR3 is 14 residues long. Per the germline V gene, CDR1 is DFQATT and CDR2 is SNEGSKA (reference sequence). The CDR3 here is CSVRRGAATDTQYF. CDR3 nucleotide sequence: TGCAGTGTTAGACGGGGGGCCGCCACAGATACGCAGTATTTT.